A single sample gave rise to the 5 T cell receptor beta chains below, sequenced in a study of blood T cell repertoires in COVID-19. Assay: immunoSEQ multiplex PCR; the TCRdb copy retains only in-frame clones and omits some. This sample has about 150,000 clones, with around 87% found just once. Source material: PBMCs or T cells enriched from blood (not recorded which). The receptors stem from a woman between 40 and 50 years old who had been exposed to COVID-19.

This chain joins TRBV12-5 and TRBJ2-7; the D is unclear. Germline V gene lookup returns CDR1 LGHNT and CDR2 FRNRAP. This CDR3 spans 13 amino acids. Trimming left V 9 bases short and J 0 bases short, with 12 bases between. In DNA form, the CDR3 reads TGTGCTAGCCTAGACGGTTACTCCTACGAGCAGTACTTC. Its translation is CASLDGYSYEQYF.

This chain joins TRBV19 and TRBJ1-1; no reliable D call. Germline V gene lookup returns CDR1 LNHDA and CDR2 SQIVND (reference sequence). Between the trimmed V and J ends, which lost 6 bases and 8 bases, there was a span of 10 bases. The CDR3 runs 11 residues. DNA of the CDR3: TGTGCCAGTAGGGGCAGAGGGGAAGCTTTCTTT. It is translated as CASRGRGEAFF.

V is TRBV18 and J is TRBJ2-7; TRBD2 matches 7 bases. V trimming: 6 bases; J trimming: 3 bases; junction bases outside the gene matches: 11. The germline CDR1 and CDR2 sequences are KGHSH and LQKENI. The CDR3 spans 15 residues. This CDR3 reads CASSPQGGLGYEQYF. The CDR3 DNA sequence: TGTGCCAGCTCGCCGCAAGGAGGACTAGGCTACGAGCAGTACTTC.

The chain links TRBV18 to TRBJ1-2; weak D call: TRBD1 (5 bases). The CDR3 has 14 amino acids. Germline V lookup: CDR1 KGHSH, CDR2 LQKENI. Trimming took 3 bases from V and 7 from J, leaving 15 bases between them. CDR3 in amino acids: CASSPSELGLGYTF. The CDR3 DNA sequence: TGTGCCAGCTCACCGTCCGAGCTGGGGCTTGGCTACACCTTC.

Of note for this clone: Other DNA sequences of this sample code for an identical CDR3. This chain connects TRBV7-2 to TRBJ2-1; the match to TRBD1 covers 8 bases. The CDR3 covers 15 residues. The V gene's germline CDR1 is SGHTA and CDR2 FQGNSA. V gave up 5 bases and J gave up 4 bases; unmatched junction bases: 7. In DNA form, the CDR3 reads TGTGCCAGCAGCCCTTCGCAGGGGGCTTACAATGAGCAGTTCTTC. Translation: CASSPSQGAYNEQFF.